This T cell receptor (beta chain) was recorded in a study of cytomegalovirus exposure and HLA in healthy donors. General study findings and limits: A later analysis linked a missense variant in DCLRE1C to the trimming of TCR beta V and J genes.

In the PCR, 60 Vbeta and 13 Jbeta primers were used. Repertoires were generated with immunoSEQ multiplex PCR, while TCRdb's copy carries only in-frame clones and drops some. The specimen's table records around 200,000 clones. Worth noting for this clone: Its antigen is undetermined.

CDR1 is SQVTM, CDR2 ANQGSEA, per germline. The CDR3 covers 13 residues. The sequence was obtained from a girl aged 2 to 9 in good health and CMV-seropositive. J is TRBJ2-5 and V is TRBV29-1; 7 positions match TRBD2. Gene TRBJ2-7 matches the end of the DNA better, so the J call may be wrong. The sample comprised PBMCs. The CDR3 spells CSVEGGSSDEQYF. In DNA form, the CDR3 reads TGCAGCGTTGAGGGCGGGAGTTCCGACGAGCAGTACTTC.